The 32 T cell receptor beta chains below all came from one sample that was sequenced in a study of blood T cell repertoires in COVID-19. Sequenced by immunoSEQ multiplex PCR; TCRdb stores in-frame clones only, minus some. The sample consists of 350,000 to 500,000 clones, about 90% of them appearing once. The sample consisted of peripheral blood. These receptors all stem from a young man with COVID-19, enrolled during active disease.

This clone was observed a few times. The rearrangement links TRBV2 to TRBJ2-1, with TRBD2 as a possible D gene (6 bases). V lost 6 bases, J lost 6 bases, and 15 bases lay in between. CDR1 and CDR2 from the germline V gene are SNHLY and FYNNEI. The CDR3 runs to 14 residues. The CDR3 nucleotides read TGTGCCAGCAGGGCCGGGACTGGACTCAATGAGCAGTTCTTC. As protein: CASRAGTGLNEQFF.

The chain has TRBV5-1 and TRBJ2-1; 11 nucleotides agree with TRBD2. Germline CDR1 reads SGHRS; CDR2 reads YFSETQ. The V gene end was trimmed by 5 bases and the J gene end by 3 bases; junction bases not matched to a gene: 4. The CDR3 runs to 15 residues. The CDR3 protein is CASRLAGGDYNEQFF. CDR3 nucleotide sequence: TGCGCCAGCAGGCTAGCGGGAGGAGACTACAATGAGCAGTTCTTC.

This clone appeared once. The rearrangement joins TRBV7-6 to TRBJ2-5; D ambiguous. The germline V gene has CDR1 SGHVS and CDR2 FNYEAQ. Trimming took off 5 bases at V and 4 bases at J, with 14 bases between the two ends. CDR3 size: 14 residues. CDR3 in DNA: TGTGCCAGCAGCCCAGTGGGCAGTCGAGAGACCCAGTACTTC. Protein product: CASSPVGSRETQYF.

This clone occurred a few times. The V and J genes are TRBV5-1 and TRBJ2-2, with a tentative D call TRBD1 (5 bases). V shed 7 bases and J shed 0 bases, with 10 bases lying between them. Germline assignment: CDR1 SGHRS and CDR2 YFSETQ. The CDR3 totals 14 residues. The CDR3 here is CASAGLSNTGELFF. The CDR3 nucleotides read TGCGCCAGCGCAGGGTTGTCGAACACCGGGGAGCTGTTTTTT.

Here the CDR3 reads CASSLLRQGRNQPQHF. In nucleotides, the CDR3 is TGTGCCAGCAGCCTCCTACGGCAGGGGCGCAATCAGCCCCAGCATTTT. This chain uses TRBV11-3 with TRBJ1-5; a possible D gene is TRBD1 (6 bases). Deletions cut 5 bases from V and 2 bases from J, with 16 bases between. CDR1 is SGHNT and CDR2 is YENEEA in the germline V gene. The CDR3 covers 16 residues.

In its sample, this clone was seen once. The rearrangement uses TRBV2 and TRBJ1-6; no definite D call. V lost 2 bases, J lost 6 bases, and 8 bases lay in between. This CDR3 has 14 residues. Germline V CDR1 and CDR2: SNHLY, FYNNEI. The CDR3 nucleotides read TGTGCCAGCAGTGAACGGGAGCTTAATTCACCCCTCCACTTT. Translation: CASSERELNSPLHF.

The chain joins TRBV19 to TRBJ2-1, with D perhaps matching TRBD1 (6 bases). There are 12 residues in the CDR3. Germline V lookup: CDR1 LNHDA, CDR2 SQIVND (reference sequence). V lost 5 bases and J 5 bases, leaving 7 bases between the germline ends. The chain's CDR3 is CASSDRNNEQFF. DNA of the CDR3: TGTGCCAGTAGTGACAGGAACAATGAGCAGTTCTTC.

The CDR3 sequence: CASILPPPGQGRSSNQPQHF. DNA for the CDR3: TGCGCCAGCATCCTCCCCCCACCGGGACAGGGAAGGAGTAGCAATCAGCCCCAGCATTTT. The chain combines TRBV23-1 with TRBJ1-5; 9 bases are shared with TRBD1. TRBV23-1 is placed among ORFs of uncertain function. The CDR3 extends over 20 amino acids. After removal of 7 bases from V and 0 bases from J, the junction contained 19 bases not matched to a gene.

The chain links TRBV3-1 (or the pseudogene TRBV3-2) to TRBJ2-1; TRBD2 matches 9 bases. The CDR3 has 15 residues. After removal of 4 bases from V and 2 bases from J, the junction contained 3 bases not matched to a gene. CDR1 and CDR2 (germline): LGHDT, YNNKEL (reference sequence). The CDR3 nucleotides read TGTGCCAGCAGCCCTGGACTAGCGACCTACAATGAGCAGTTCTTC. Its translation: CASSPGLATYNEQFF.

V and J are TRBV3-1 (or the pseudogene TRBV3-2) and TRBJ1-1; no reliable D call. The CDR3 consists of 13 residues. Germline V CDR1 and CDR2: LGHDT, YNNKEL (reference sequence). V lost 2 bases, J lost 3 bases, and 7 bases lay in between. CDR3 protein: CASSQYGDTEAFF. Written as DNA, the CDR3 is TGTGCCAGCAGCCAATACGGGGACACTGAAGCTTTCTTT.

The chain recombines TRBV30 with TRBJ2-1; 13 bases fit TRBD2. This CDR3 is 13 amino acids long. CDR1 is GTSNPN and CDR2 is SVGIG in the germline V gene (reference sequence). Losses at the gene ends were 3 bases for V and 7 bases for J; bases not matched to a gene: 0. The CDR3 DNA reads TGTGCCTGGAGGACTAGCGGGAGGAATGAGCAGTTCTTC. Translation: CAWRTSGRNEQFF. Supplemented by reference TRBV30 and TRBJ2-1, the full variable domain reads SQTIHQWPATLVQPVGSPLSLECTVEGTSNPNLYWYRQAAGRGLQLLFYSVGIGQISSEVPQNLSASRPQDRQFILSSKKLLLSDSGFYLCAWRTSGRNEQFFGPGTRLTVL.

This clone was seen more than once but under ten times. The rearrangement uses TRBV7-3 and TRBJ2-3; TRBD2 matches 8 bases. V shed 2 bases, J shed 10 bases, and the junction held 11 bases outside the gene matches. This CDR3 is built from 15 residues. CDR1 is SGHTA and CDR2 is FQGTGA in the germline V gene. CDR3 sequence: CASSLEVAGGGPQYF. CDR3 DNA sequence: TGTGCCAGCAGCTTAGAGGTGGCGGGAGGAGGTCCGCAGTATTTT.

The chain employs TRBV9 and TRBJ1-3; D call uncertain. The germline V gene encodes CDR1 SGDLS and CDR2 YYNGEE. The V and J ends lost 0 bases and 7 bases respectively, with 14 bases between them. This CDR3 is 15 amino acids long. CDR3 protein: CASSVAPTADNTIYF. In DNA form, the CDR3 reads TGTGCCAGCAGCGTAGCTCCCACTGCCGATAACACCATATATTTT.

This clone was counted once. This sequence joins TRBV10-3 and TRBJ2-2; no clear D gene. The germline V gene encodes CDR1 ENHRY and CDR2 SYGVKD. The CDR3 runs to 12 residues. The V end was cut by 8 bases, the J end by 3 bases, with 7 bases between. CDR3 DNA sequence: TGTGCCATCTTACGGGACACCGGGGAGCTGTTTTTT. It codes for CAILRDTGELFF.

CDR3 in amino acids: CASSPHGLAGAKETQYF. DNA for the CDR3: TGTGCCAGCAGCCCACATGGACTAGCGGGGGCCAAAGAGACCCAGTACTTC. The chain combines TRBV5-5 with TRBJ2-5; TRBD2 agrees at 13 bases. Germline V gene data show CDR1 as SGHKS and CDR2 as YYEKEE (reference sequence). The CDR3 spans 17 residues. V was clipped by 4 bases and J by 3 bases; unmatched bases: 9.

The table lists this clone with a few counts. Different DNA sequences within this sample yield the same CDR3. This chain connects TRBV19 to TRBJ1-5, with 9 bases fitting TRBD1. CDR3 size: 15 residues. V was clipped by 5 bases and J by 1 base; unmatched bases: 3. Germline CDR1 is LNHDA and CDR2 is SQIVND (reference sequence). The DNA for the CDR3 is TGTGCCAGTAGTTTGGACAGGGGCAGCAATCAGCCCCAGCATTTT. This encodes CASSLDRGSNQPQHF.

V and J are TRBV5-6 and TRBJ2-3; 7 positions match TRBD2. The CDR3 runs to 16 residues. Per germline, CDR1 SGHDT and CDR2 YYEEEE. The junction had 7 bases not matched to a gene; V was cut back by 0 bases and J by 3 bases. The CDR3 bases are TGTGCCAGCAGCTTGGTTTCGGCTAGCGGAACAGATACGCAGTATTTT. Amino acids: CASSLVSASGTDTQYF.

This chain connects TRBV2 to TRBJ2-5, with unresolved D. V lost 3 bases and J lost 5, with 13 bases in between. The length of the CDR3 is 14 residues. CDR1 and CDR2 (germline): SNHLY, FYNNEI. The CDR3 sequence is CASSEWASLETQYF. The CDR3 bases are TGTGCCAGCAGTGAGTGGGCTTCCCTGGAGACCCAGTACTTC.

The chain joins TRBV18 to TRBJ2-7, with 10 bases lining up with TRBD2. This CDR3 has 15 residues. Looked up from germline, CDR1 is KGHSH and CDR2 is LQKENI. V trimming: 1 base; J trimming: 2 bases; junction bases outside the gene matches: 2. In DNA form, the CDR3 reads TGTGCCAGCTCACCACGAGCGGGAGGGCCCTACGAGCAGTACTTC. The encoded protein is CASSPRAGGPYEQYF.

The CDR3 region has the DNA TGTGCCTGGGACATGGACAGGGCGAACACTGAAGCTTTCTTT. Residues: CAWDMDRANTEAFF. The rearrangement links TRBV30 to TRBJ1-1; 8 bases map to TRBD1. Germline CDR1 GTSNPN, CDR2 SVGIG (reference sequence). The V segment lost 5 bases and the J segment 1 base; nucleotides outside the gene matches: 6. This CDR3 region has 14 residues.

This clone was recorded once. The chain carries TRBV6-5 and TRBJ1-5; no clear D gene. V was shortened by 1 base and J by 5 bases, with 6 bases between the two germline ends. The germline gives CDR1 MNHEY, CDR2 SVGAGI. CDR3 length: 13 amino acids. In DNA form, the CDR3 reads TGTGCCAGCAGTTACTTCCCGGATCAGCCCCAGCATTTT. Translating gives CASSYFPDQPQHF.

This sequence joins TRBV5-6 and TRBJ2-3; TRBD2 aligns across 9 bases. V was clipped by 4 bases and J by 7 bases; unmatched bases: 7. CDR1 is SGHDT and CDR2 is YYEEEE in the germline V gene. The CDR3 totals 14 residues. As DNA, the CDR3 is TGTGCCAGCAGCCTGGGACTAGCTCTCCATACGCAGTATTTT. Translated: CASSLGLALHTQYF.

V usage is TRBV4-1 and J usage is TRBJ2-1; unclear D gene. The CDR3 totals 14 residues. Trimming pared 0 bases from V and 9 bases from J, leaving 12 bases between. From germline, CDR1 is MGHRA and CDR2 YSYEKL. The CDR3 DNA sequence: TGCGCCAGCAGCCAAGATGACCCTAGTACTGAGCAGTTCTTC. Protein: CASSQDDPSTEQFF.

This chain links TRBV29-1 with TRBJ1-2; TRBD1 aligns across 7 bases. Germline loops: CDR1 SQVTM, CDR2 ANQGSEA. There are 11 residues in the CDR3. Trimming took 4 bases from V and 9 from J; bases not matched to a gene: 5. CDR3 sequence (DNA): TGCAGCGTTGGACAGGGTCTGAGCTACACCTTC. It is translated as CSVGQGLSYTF.

This clone was observed once. This chain links TRBV27 with TRBJ1-5, with D perhaps matching TRBD1 (5 bases). Germline CDR1 reads MNHEY; CDR2 reads SMNVEV (reference sequence). V was pared by 2 bases and J by 6 bases, with 17 bases between. This CDR3 contains 16 residues. The DNA for the CDR3 is TGTGCCAGCAGTTTAAAGCAGGGAGGGGTGGGTCAGCCCCAGCATTTT. This codes for CASSLKQGGVGQPQHF.

This chain uses TRBV18 with TRBJ1-3, with 7 bases lining up with TRBD1. The CDR3 totals 18 residues. From germline, CDR1 is KGHSH and CDR2 LQKENI. The ends lost 3 bases at V and 3 bases at J; junction bases unmatched: 14. CDR3: CASSPQDRTSLVGNTIYF. CDR3 DNA: TGTGCCAGCTCACCCCAGGACAGGACTTCTCTGGTTGGAAACACCATATATTTT.

The chain employs TRBV4-1 and TRBJ2-2; TRBD1 is a possible D gene (5 bases). Germline loops: CDR1 MGHRA, CDR2 YSYEKL. Trimming pared 0 bases from V and 2 bases from J, leaving 7 bases between. This CDR3 contains 15 residues. The CDR3 nucleotides read TGCGCCAGCAGCCAAGACCAGGGTAACACCGGGGAGCTGTTTTTT. Residues: CASSQDQGNTGELFF.

This clone was counted once. The chain uses TRBV19 and TRBJ2-3, with 10 bases matching TRBD2. The CDR3 extends over 15 amino acids. Unmatched junction bases numbered 2, after V lost 5 bases and J lost 0 bases. The germline gives CDR1 LNHDA, CDR2 SQIVND (reference sequence). Here the CDR3 DNA reads TGTGCCAGTAGTGTGGGACTAGCGAGCACAGATACGCAGTATTTT. Amino acid sequence: CASSVGLASTDTQYF. The variable domain in full, completed from reference TRBV19 and TRBJ2-3, reads DGGITQSPKYLFRKEGQNVTLSCEQNLNHDAMYWYRQDPGQGLRLIYYSQIVNDFQKGDIAEGYSVSREKKESFPLTVTSAQKNPTAFYLCASSVGLASTDTQYFGPGTRLTVL.

The gene calls are TRBV28 and TRBJ1-5; D not certain. CDR1 is MDHEN and CDR2 is SYDVKM in the germline V gene. V lost 11 bases to trimming and J lost 2 bases, with 13 bases between them. This CDR3 is 13 amino acids long. The CDR3 is CAGTAEGNQPQHF. The DNA of the CDR3 is TGTGCCGGCACAGCTGAGGGCAATCAGCCCCAGCATTTT. The entire variable domain, with the rest obtained from reference TRBV28 and TRBJ1-5, is as follows: DVKVTQSSRYLVKRTGEKVFLECVQDMDHENMFWYRQDPGLGLRLIYFSYDVKMKEKGDIPEGYSVSREKKERFSLILESASTNQTSMYLCAGTAEGNQPQHFGDGTRLSIL.

The rearrangement uses TRBV24-1 and TRBJ2-1, with 8 bases identical to TRBD2. The CDR3 length is 16 residues. Trimming removed 0 bases from V and 6 bases from J; junction bases left unmatched: 6. Germline lookup yields CDR1 KGHDR and CDR2 SFDVKD. As DNA, the CDR3 is TGTGCCACCAGTGATTTGAAGAGCGGGAGACCCAATGAGCAGTTCTTC. Protein: CATSDLKSGRPNEQFF.

The V gene is TRBV25-1, the J gene TRBJ1-2, with D perhaps TRBD1 (6 bases). The CDR3 length is 18 residues. CDR1 and CDR2 from the germline V gene are MGHDK and SYGVNS. V lost 1 base to trimming and J lost 5 bases, with 23 bases between them. The CDR3 region has the DNA TGTGCCAGCAGTGAATCGGGAACAGGGTCTCCCCAGGGATATGGCTACACCTTC. This translates into CASSESGTGSPQGYGYTF.

This chain links TRBV6-1 with TRBJ2-7; 7 nucleotides line up with TRBD1. The germline CDR1 and CDR2 sequences are MNHNS and SASEGT. The V segment lost 3 bases and the J segment 0 bases; nucleotides outside the gene matches: 11. The CDR3 spans 17 residues. The CDR3 coding sequence is TGTGCCAGCAGTGATATTTTTTCGGGACAGCTCTCCTACGAGCAGTACTTC. As protein: CASSDIFSGQLSYEQYF.